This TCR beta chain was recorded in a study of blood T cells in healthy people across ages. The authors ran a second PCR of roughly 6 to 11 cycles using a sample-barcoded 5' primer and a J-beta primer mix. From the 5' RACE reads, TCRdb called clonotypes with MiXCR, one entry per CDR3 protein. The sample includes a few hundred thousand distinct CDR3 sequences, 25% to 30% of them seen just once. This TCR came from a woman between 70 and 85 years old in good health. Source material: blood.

CDR3: CAQQRGQGNSGANVLTF. CDR3 DNA sequence: TGTGCCCAGCAACGCGGACAGGGAAACTCTGGGGCCAACGTCCTGACTTTC. V usage is TRBV5-8 and J usage is TRBJ2-6, with TRBD1 matching over 8 bases. The CDR3 runs to 17 residues. V gave up 10 bases and J gave up 0 bases; unmatched junction bases: 12. CDR1 is SGHTS and CDR2 is YDEGEE in the germline V gene.